These T cell receptor beta chains were read from a single sample in a study of blood T cell repertoires in COVID-19. The table came from immunoSEQ multiplex PCR; TCRdb's copy has only in-frame clones and leaves some out. This repertoire shows a few hundred thousand clones, around four fifths found once; its top ten account for roughly 2%. The sample consisted of peripheral blood. The receptor set was obtained from a man aged 25 to 45 who had recovered from COVID-19. The CDR3 runs from the conserved cysteine through the conserved F or W. A D gene is named only where the DNA matches it firmly. Size tells how often a clone was seen (once, few, many) or the class of an expanded clone, and some rows leave it out.

>TRBD1|TRBJ2-6|.|TRBV6-1
CASSGTGASGANVLTF
TGTGCCAGCAGTGGGACAGGGGCAAGTGGGGCCAACGTCCTGACTTTC
>.|TRBJ1-2|.|TRBV7-9
CASSLDGGAGRGYTF
TGTGCCAGCAGCTTAGATGGGGGAGCGGGTAGGGGCTACACCTTC
>.|TRBJ1-6|.|TRBV5-4
CASSADRPLNSPLHF
TGTGCCAGCAGCGCCGACAGGCCCCTTAATTCACCCCTCCACTTT
>.|TRBJ1-2|once|TRBV15
CATSSRRVRDGYTF
TGTGCCACCAGCAGCCGCCGGGTGCGCGATGGCTACACCTTC
>TRBD2|TRBJ2-1|.|TRBV5-4
CASSLAGLGGNEQFF
TGTGCCAGCAGCTTGGCCGGACTAGGAGGCAATGAGCAGTTCTTC
>TRBD1|TRBJ2-1|.|TRBV3-1/TRBV3-2
CASSHLWGQGDNEQFF
TGTGCCAGCAGCCATCTCTGGGGACAGGGTGACAATGAGCAGTTCTTC
>.|TRBJ1-6|.|TRBV7-3
CASSLTGTPETSPLHF
TGTGCCAGCAGCTTAACGGGGACACCCGAAACCTCACCCCTCCACTTT
>.|TRBJ1-1|once|TRBV12-3/TRBV12-4
CASRNELNTEAFF
TGTGCCAGCAGGAACGAACTAAACACTGAAGCTTTCTTT
>TRBD1|TRBJ2-5|.|TRBV3-1/TRBV3-2
CASSGGQGSFQETQYF
TGTGCCAGCAGCGGAGGACAGGGGTCCTTCCAAGAGACCCAGTACTTC
>.|TRBJ2-5|.|TRBV5-6
CASSPLTSSQETQYF
TGTGCCAGCAGCCCCCTTACTAGCTCACAAGAGACCCAGTACTTC
>TRBD1|TRBJ1-1|.|TRBV7-2
CASSSQGTGSEAFF
TGTGCCAGCAGCTCACAGGGGACCGGGAGTGAAGCTTTCTTT
>TRBD1|TRBJ2-3|.|TRBV5-5
CASSSRLRGKGGDTQYF
TGTGCCAGCAGCAGCCGACTCAGGGGGAAAGGTGGTGATACGCAGTATTTT
>.|TRBJ1-2|.|TRBV28
CASRQDSGYGYTF
TGTGCCAGCAGACAGGACAGCGGTTATGGCTACACCTTC
>.|TRBJ2-2|.|TRBV5-6
CASSLQLQVHTGELFF
TGTGCCAGCAGCTTACAATTACAGGTGCACACCGGGGAGCTGTTTTTT
>TRBD1|TRBJ1-1|few|TRBV7-9
CASSLGGQGEAFF
TGTGCCAGCAGCTTAGGGGGACAGGGTGAAGCTTTCTTT
>TRBD1|TRBJ2-5|few|TRBV7-9
CASSLGDRGVQETQYF
TGTGCCAGCAGCTTGGGGGACAGGGGGGTCCAAGAGACCCAGTACTTC
>TRBD1|TRBJ2-1|.|TRBV9
CASSERDRTYNEQFF
TGTGCCAGCAGCGAACGGGACAGGACCTACAATGAGCAGTTCTTC
>.|TRBJ1-1|.|TRBV19
CASSTPSEAFF
TGTGCCAGTAGTACCCCCTCTGAAGCTTTCTTT
>.|TRBJ2-7|many|TRBV29-1
CSITQDAYEQYF
TGCAGCATAACACAGGACGCCTACGAGCAGTACTTC
>.|TRBJ1-1|.|TRBV7-9
CASSREDSEAFF
TGTGCCAGCAGCCGAGAAGACAGTGAAGCTTTCTTT
>.|TRBJ2-2|.|TRBV3-1/TRBV3-2
CASSQGGFLTRTNTGELFF
TGTGCCAGCAGCCAAGGAGGGTTCCTGACTAGAACGAACACCGGGGAGCTGTTTTTT
>.|TRBJ1-3|once|TRBV5-1
CASRRIPTTGLGNTIYF
TGCGCCAGCAGACGTATACCCACTACAGGGCTGGGAAACACCATATATTTT
>.|TRBJ2-1|.|TRBV18
CASSPVKGVVEQFF
TGTGCCAGCTCACCGGTGAAGGGGGTGGTGGAGCAGTTCTTC
>.|TRBJ1-2|.|TRBV13
CASSLGGSDYGYTF
TGTGCCAGCAGCTTAGGGGGCTCGGACTATGGCTACACCTTC
>.|TRBJ2-5|.|TRBV18
CASRLSQETQYF
TGTGCCAGCCGACTGAGCCAAGAGACCCAGTACTTC